This is a list of T cell receptor beta chains from one sample in a study of radiotherapy plus CTLA-4 blockade in lung cancer. Some clones are missing from TCRdb's copy, which holds only in-frame ones; the method was immunoSEQ multiplex PCR. In the table there are about 110,000 clones, more than 75% of which are singletons. The material sequenced was peripheral blood, taken from a patient treated with radiotherapy plus ipilimumab. Receptors originate from a human donor with non-small cell lung cancer that progressed on radiotherapy plus ipilimumab. Some clones in this sample may be carry-over from other donors' samples. Both conserved end residues are part of each CDR3. A D gene is named only where the DNA matches it firmly. Some rows mark clone size as missing; the rest say once, few, many or name a class of expanded clone.

J gene	D gene	V gene	clone size	CDR3 protein	CDR3 DNA
TRBJ1-6	NA	TRBV6-5	NA	CASSYQGNNSPLHF	TGTGCCAGCAGTTATCAGGGTAACAATTCACCCCTCCACTTT
TRBJ2-7	NA	TRBV7-2	once	CASSTGPLTEQYF	TGTGCCAGCAGCACGGGACCGCTCACCGAGCAGTACTTC
TRBJ1-1	TRBD1	TRBV9	NA	CASSVVQGDMNTEAFF	TGTGCCAGCAGCGTAGTCCAGGGGGACATGAACACTGAAGCTTTCTTT
TRBJ2-3	NA	TRBV10-2	NA	CASSWSSDGTDTQYF	TGCGCCAGCAGCTGGTCTAGTGATGGCACAGATACGCAGTATTTT
TRBJ2-7	TRBD1	TRBV4-2	NA	CASSLTQSGTDVYEQYF	TGTGCCAGCAGCCTCACCCAATCCGGGACAGACGTCTACGAGCAGTACTTC
TRBJ2-1	NA	TRBV5-6	NA	CASSLETTGHGGYNEQFF	TGTGCCAGCAGCTTGGAGACGACAGGACACGGAGGTTACAATGAGCAGTTCTTC
TRBJ2-6	NA	TRBV7-3	NA	CASSLRPGGANVLTF	TGTGCCAGCAGCTTAAGACCGGGTGGGGCCAACGTCCTGACTTTC
TRBJ1-2	NA	TRBV7-8	NA	CASSLKGVHNYGYTF	TGTGCCAGCAGCTTAAAGGGGGTACATAACTATGGCTACACCTTC
TRBJ2-1	TRBD2	TRBV9	few	CASSVGGGSYNEQFF	TGTGCCAGCAGCGTAGGCGGGGGGTCCTACAATGAGCAGTTCTTC
TRBJ1-2	TRBD1	TRBV5-1	NA	CASSLVRDSRLYGYTF	TGCGCCAGCAGCTTGGTGAGGGACAGCCGTTTATATGGCTACACCTTC
TRBJ2-3	NA	TRBV19	NA	CASSPGQVPHTDTQYF	TGTGCCAGTTCCCCGGGCCAGGTTCCCCACACAGATACGCAGTATTTT
TRBJ2-7	TRBD1	TRBV4-1	NA	CASSQGDSFYEQYF	TGCGCCAGCAGCCAAGGGGACAGTTTCTACGAGCAGTACTTC
TRBJ1-6	NA	TRBV18	NA	CASSPQTGNSPLHF	TGTGCCAGCTCACCACAGACGGGGAATTCACCCCTCCACTTT
TRBJ1-6	NA	TRBV7-2	NA	CASSAKWGGVSPLHF	TGTGCCAGCAGCGCCAAATGGGGAGGGGTCTCACCCCTCCACTTT
TRBJ2-4	NA	TRBV4-1	NA	CASSRTQGLQNIQYF	TGCGCCAGCAGCCGCACACAGGGTTTGCAAAACATTCAGTACTTC